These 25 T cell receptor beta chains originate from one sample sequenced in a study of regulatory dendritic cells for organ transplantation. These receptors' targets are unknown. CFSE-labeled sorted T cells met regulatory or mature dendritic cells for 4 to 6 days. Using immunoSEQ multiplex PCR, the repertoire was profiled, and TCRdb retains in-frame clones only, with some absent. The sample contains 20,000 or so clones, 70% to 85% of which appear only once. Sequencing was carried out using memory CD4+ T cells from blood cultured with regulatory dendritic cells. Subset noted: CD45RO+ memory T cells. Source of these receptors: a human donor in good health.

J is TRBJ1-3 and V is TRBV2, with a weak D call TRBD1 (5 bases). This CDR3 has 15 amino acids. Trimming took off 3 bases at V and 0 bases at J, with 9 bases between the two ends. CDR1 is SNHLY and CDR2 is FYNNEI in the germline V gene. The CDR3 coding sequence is TGTGCCAGCAGTGACCAGGGTGGCTCTGGAAACACCATATATTTT. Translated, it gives CASSDQGGSGNTIYF.

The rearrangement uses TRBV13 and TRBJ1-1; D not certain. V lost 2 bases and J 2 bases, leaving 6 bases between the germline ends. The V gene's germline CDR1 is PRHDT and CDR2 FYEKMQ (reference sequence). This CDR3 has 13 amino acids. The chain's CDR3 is CASSLTANTEAFF. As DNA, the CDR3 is TGTGCCAGCAGCTTAACAGCAAACACTGAAGCTTTCTTT.

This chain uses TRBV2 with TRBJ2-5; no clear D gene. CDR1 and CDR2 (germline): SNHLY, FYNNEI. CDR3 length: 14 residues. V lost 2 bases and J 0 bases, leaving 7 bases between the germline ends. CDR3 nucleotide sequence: TGTGCCAGCAGTGAATACAGTAACCAAGAGACCCAGTACTTC. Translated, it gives CASSEYSNQETQYF. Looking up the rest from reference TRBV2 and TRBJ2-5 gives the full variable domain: EPEVTQTPSHQVTQMGQEVILRCVPISNHLYFYWYRQILGQKVEFLVSFYNNEISEKSEIFDDQFSVERPDGSNFTLKIRSTKLEDSAMYFCASSEYSNQETQYFGPGTRLLVL.

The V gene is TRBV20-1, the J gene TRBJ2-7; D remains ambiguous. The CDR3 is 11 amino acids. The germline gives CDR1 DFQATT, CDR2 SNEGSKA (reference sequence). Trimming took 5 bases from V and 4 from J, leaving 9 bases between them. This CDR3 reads CSALDGYEQYF. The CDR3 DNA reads TGCAGTGCTCTTGACGGGTACGAGCAGTACTTC.

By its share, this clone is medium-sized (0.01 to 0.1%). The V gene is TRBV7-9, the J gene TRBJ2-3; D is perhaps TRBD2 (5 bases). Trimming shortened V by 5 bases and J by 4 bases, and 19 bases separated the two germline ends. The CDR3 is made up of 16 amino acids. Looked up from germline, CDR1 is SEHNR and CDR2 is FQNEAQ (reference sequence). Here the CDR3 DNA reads TGTGCCAGCAGCATTACGGTAGCGAGGCTCGCAGATACGCAGTATTTT. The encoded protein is CASSITVARLADTQYF. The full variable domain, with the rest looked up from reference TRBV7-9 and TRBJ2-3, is DTGVSQNPRHKITKRGQNVTFRCDPISEHNRLYWYRQTLGQGPEFLTYFQNEAQLEKSRLLSDRFSAERPKGSFSTLEIQRTEQGDSAMYLCASSITVARLADTQYFGPGTRLTVL.

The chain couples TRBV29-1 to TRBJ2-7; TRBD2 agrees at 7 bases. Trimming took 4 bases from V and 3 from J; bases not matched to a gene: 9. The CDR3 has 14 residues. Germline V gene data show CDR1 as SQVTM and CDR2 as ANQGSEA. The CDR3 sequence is CSVVAASGFYEQYF. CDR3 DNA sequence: TGCAGCGTTGTGGCGGCTAGCGGATTCTACGAGCAGTACTTC.

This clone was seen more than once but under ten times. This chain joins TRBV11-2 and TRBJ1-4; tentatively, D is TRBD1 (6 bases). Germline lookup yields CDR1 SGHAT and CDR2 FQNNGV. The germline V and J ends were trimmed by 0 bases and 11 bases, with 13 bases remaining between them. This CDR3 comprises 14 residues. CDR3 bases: TGTGCCAGCAGCTTAGAGCGACAGGTCCCGAAACTGTTTTTT. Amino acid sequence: CASSLERQVPKLFF.

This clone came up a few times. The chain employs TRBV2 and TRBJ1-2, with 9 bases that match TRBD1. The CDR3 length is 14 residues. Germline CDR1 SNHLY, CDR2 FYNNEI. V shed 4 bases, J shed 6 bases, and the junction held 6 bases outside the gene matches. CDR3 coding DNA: TGTGCCAGCAGTGTGAGGACAGGGGCAGATGGCTACACCTTC. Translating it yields CASSVRTGADGYTF.

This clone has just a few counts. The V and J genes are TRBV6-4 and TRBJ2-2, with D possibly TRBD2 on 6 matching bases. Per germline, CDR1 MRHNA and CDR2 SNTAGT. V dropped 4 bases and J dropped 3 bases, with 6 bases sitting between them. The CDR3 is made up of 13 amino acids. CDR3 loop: CASSASDTGELFF. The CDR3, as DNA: TGTGCCAGCAGTGCTAGCGACACCGGGGAGCTGTTTTTT.

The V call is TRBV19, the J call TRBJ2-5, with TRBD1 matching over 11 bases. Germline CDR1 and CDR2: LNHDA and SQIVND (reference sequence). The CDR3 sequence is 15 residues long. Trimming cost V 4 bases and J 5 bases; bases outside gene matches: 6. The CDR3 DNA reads TGTGCCAGTAGTACCGGACAGGGGGCACGGGAGACCCAGTACTTC. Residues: CASSTGQGARETQYF.

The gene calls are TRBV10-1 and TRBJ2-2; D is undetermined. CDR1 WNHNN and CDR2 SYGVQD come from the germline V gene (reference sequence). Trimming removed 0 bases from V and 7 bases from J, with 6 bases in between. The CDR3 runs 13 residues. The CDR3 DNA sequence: TGCGCCAGCAGTGAGTCGCGCCGCGGGGAGCTGTTTTTT. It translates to CASSESRRGELFF.

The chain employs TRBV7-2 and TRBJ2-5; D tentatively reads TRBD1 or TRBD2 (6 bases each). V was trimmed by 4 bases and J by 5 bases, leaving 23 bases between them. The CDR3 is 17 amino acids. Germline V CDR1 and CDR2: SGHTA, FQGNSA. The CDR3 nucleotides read TGTGCCAGCAGCTGGAAGAGAACAGGGAGGTTGAGCGAGACCCAGTACTTC. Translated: CASSWKRTGRLSETQYF.

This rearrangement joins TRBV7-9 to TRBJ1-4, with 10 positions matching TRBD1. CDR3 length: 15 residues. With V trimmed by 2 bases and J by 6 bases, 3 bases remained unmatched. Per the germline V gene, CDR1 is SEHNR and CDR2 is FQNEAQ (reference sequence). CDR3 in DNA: TGTGCCAGCAGCTTACCGACAGGGGGCGATGAAAAACTGTTTTTT. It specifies CASSLPTGGDEKLFF.

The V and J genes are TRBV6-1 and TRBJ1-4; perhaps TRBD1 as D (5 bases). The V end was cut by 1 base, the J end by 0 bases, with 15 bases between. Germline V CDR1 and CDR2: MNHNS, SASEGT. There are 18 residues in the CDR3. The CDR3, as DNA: TGTGCCAGCAGTGAAGGCCGTGGGGCCGGAGCAACTAATGAAAAACTGTTTTTT. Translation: CASSEGRGAGATNEKLFF.

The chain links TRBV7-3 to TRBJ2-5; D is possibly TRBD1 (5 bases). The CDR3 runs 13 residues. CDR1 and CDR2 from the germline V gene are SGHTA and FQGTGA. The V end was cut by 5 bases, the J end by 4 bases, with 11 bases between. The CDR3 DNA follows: TGTGCCAGCAGCCGAGGTCAGGGAGAGACCCAGTACTTC. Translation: CASSRGQGETQYF.

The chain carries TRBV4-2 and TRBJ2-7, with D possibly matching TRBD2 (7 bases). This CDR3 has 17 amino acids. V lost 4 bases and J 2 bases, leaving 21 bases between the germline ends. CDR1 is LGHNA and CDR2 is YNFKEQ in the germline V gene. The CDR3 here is CASSPSGGGDTTYEQYF. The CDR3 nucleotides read TGTGCCAGCAGCCCTTCGGGGGGAGGGGACACAACCTACGAGCAGTACTTC.

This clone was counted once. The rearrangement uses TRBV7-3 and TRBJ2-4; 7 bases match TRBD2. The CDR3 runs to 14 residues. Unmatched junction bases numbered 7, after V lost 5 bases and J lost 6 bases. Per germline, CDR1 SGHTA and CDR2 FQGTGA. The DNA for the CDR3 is TGTGCCAGCAGCCGTGGGAGGGTTGGAAACATTCAGTACTTC. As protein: CASSRGRVGNIQYF.

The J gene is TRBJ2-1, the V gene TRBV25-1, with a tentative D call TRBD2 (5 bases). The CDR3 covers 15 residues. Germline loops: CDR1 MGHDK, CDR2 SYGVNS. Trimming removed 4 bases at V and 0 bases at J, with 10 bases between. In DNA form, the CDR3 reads TGTGCCAGCAGTGTAGTGGGGAGCTCCTACAATGAGCAGTTCTTC. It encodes CASSVVGSSYNEQFF. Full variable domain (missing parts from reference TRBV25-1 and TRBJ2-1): EADIYQTPRYLVIGTGKKITLECSQTMGHDKMYWYQQDPGMELHLIHYSYGVNSTEKGDLSSESTVSRIRTEHFPLTLESARPSHTSQYLCASSVVGSSYNEQFFGPGTRLTVL.

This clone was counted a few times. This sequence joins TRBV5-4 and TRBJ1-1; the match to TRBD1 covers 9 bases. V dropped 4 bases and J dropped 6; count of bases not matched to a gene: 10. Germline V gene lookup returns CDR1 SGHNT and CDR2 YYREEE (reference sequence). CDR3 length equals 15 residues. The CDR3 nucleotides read TGTGCCAGCAGCCTTAAACAGGGGGCGGTCGCTGAAGCTTTCTTT. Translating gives CASSLKQGAVAEAFF.

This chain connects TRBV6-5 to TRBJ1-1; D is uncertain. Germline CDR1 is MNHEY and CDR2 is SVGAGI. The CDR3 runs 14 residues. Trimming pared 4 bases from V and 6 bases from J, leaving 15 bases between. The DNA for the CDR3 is TGTGCCAGCAGTTCCCTTTACACCACAGCTGAAGCTTTCTTT. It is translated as CASSSLYTTAEAFF.

CDR3 region: CASSLEPGTGTTGELFF. The CDR3 DNA follows: TGCGCCAGCAGCTTGGAGCCCGGGACAGGGACCACCGGGGAGCTGTTTTTT. The chain employs TRBV5-1 and TRBJ2-2, with 9 bases identical to TRBD1. This CDR3 is built from 17 residues. V trimming: 0 bases; J trimming: 4 bases; junction bases outside the gene matches: 7. The germline gives CDR1 SGHRS, CDR2 YFSETQ.

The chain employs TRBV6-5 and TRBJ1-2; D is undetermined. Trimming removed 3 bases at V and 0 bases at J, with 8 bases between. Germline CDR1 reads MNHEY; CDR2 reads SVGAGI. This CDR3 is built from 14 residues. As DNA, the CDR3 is TGTGCCAGCAGTTATTCGGGTTCTAACTATGGCTACACCTTC. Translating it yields CASSYSGSNYGYTF.

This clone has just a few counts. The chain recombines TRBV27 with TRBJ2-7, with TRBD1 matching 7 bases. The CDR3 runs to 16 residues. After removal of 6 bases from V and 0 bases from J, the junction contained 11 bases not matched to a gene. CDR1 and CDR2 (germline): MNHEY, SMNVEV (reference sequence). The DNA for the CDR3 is TGTGCCAGCAGACAAAACCGGGACAGCTACTCCTACGAGCAGTACTTC. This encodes CASRQNRDSYSYEQYF.

The CDR3 bases are TGCAGCGTTGAACTAGTAAACTATGGCTACACCTTC. Translating it yields CSVELVNYGYTF. The chain links TRBV29-1 to TRBJ1-2; no clear D. With 2 bases removed from V and 2 bases from J, the gap between germline ends came to 6 bases. Germline-derived CDR1 and CDR2 are SQVTM and ANQGSEA. There are 12 residues in the CDR3.

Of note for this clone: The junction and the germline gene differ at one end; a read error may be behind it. The CDR3 loop reads CASSYALGASTGELFF. The CDR3 DNA is TGTGCTAGCAGCTACGCTCTAGGGGCCAGTACCGGGGAGCTGTTTTTT. The chain employs TRBV7-7 and TRBJ2-2; perhaps TRBD1 as D (5 bases). The germline V gene encodes CDR1 SSHAT and CDR2 FNYEAQ (reference sequence). The CDR3 spans 16 residues.